The clone carrying this TCR beta chain was seen many times. These data originate in a study of Graves' ophthalmopathy and Graves' hyperthyroidism. The CDR3 spans 13 residues. J gave up 3 bases and V 2 bases, and 1 base lay outside the gene matches. Germline V gene sequence: CDR1 MNHEY, CDR2 SVGAGI. RNA transcripts provided the template for amplifying TCR beta CDR3 regions. First-round RT-PCR relied on HTBI primers, and a second-round multiplex PCR came next. TCRdb fed the multiplex PCR reads into MiXCR, producing one record per CDR3 protein. This table holds 300,000 to 400,000 distinct CDR3 sequences, roughly 16% found once.

The sample was peripheral blood. The chain links TRBV6-5 to TRBJ2-7, with TRBD2 matching 7 bases. The clonotype was recovered from an adult man with Graves' ophthalmopathy. CDR3 amino acids: CASSYERGYEQYF. In nucleotides, the CDR3 is TGTGCCAGCAGTTACGAGCGGGGCTACGAGCAGTACTTC.